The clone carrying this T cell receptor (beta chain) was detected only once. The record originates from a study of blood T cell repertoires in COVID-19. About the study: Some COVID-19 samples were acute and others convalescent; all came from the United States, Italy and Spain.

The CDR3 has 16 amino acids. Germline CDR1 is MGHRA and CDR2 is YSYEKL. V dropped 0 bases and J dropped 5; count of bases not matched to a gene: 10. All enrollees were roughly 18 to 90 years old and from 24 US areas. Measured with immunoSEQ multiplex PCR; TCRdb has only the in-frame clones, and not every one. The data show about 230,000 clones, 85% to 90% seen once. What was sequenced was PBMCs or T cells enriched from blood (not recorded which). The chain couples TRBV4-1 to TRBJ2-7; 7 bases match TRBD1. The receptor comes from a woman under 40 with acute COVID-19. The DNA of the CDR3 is TGCGCCAGCAGCCAAGAAGGGACAGCTGCTGAGCACGAGCAGTACTTC. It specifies CASSQEGTAAEHEQYF.